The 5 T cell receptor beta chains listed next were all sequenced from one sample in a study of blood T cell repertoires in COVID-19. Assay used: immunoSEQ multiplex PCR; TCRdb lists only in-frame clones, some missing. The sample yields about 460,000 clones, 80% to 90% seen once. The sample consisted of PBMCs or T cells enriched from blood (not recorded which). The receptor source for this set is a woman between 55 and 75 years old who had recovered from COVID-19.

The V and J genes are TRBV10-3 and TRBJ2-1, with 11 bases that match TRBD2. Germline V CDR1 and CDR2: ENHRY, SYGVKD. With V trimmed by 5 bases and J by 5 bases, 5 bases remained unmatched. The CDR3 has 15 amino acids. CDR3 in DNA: TGTGCCATCAGTCGACTAGCGGGGACAAACAATGAGCAGTTCTTC. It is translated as CAISRLAGTNNEQFF.

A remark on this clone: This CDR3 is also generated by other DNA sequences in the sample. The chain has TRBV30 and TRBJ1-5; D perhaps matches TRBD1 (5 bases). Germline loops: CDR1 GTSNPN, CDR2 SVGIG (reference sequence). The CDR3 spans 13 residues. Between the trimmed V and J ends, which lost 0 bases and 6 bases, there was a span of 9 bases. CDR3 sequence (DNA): TGTGCCTGGAGTGTACAGGAAGGTCAGCCCCAGCATTTT. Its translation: CAWSVQEGQPQHF.

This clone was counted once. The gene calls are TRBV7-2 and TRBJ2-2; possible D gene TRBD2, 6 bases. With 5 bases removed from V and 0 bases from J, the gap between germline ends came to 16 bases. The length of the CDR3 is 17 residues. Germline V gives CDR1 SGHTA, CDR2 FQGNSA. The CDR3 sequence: CASSLHSGTANTGELFF. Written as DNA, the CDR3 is TGTGCCAGCAGCCTTCATAGCGGTACGGCGAACACCGGGGAGCTGTTTTTT.

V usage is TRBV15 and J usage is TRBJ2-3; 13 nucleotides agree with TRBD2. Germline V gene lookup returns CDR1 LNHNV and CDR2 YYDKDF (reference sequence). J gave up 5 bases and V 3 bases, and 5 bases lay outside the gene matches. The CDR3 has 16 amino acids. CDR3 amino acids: CATSRGLAGSIDTQYF. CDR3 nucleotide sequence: TGTGCCACCAGCAGGGGACTAGCGGGGTCCATAGATACGCAGTATTTT.

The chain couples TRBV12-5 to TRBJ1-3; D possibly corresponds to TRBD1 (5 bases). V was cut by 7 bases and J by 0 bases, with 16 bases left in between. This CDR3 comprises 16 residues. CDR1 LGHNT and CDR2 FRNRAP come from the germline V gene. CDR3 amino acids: CASARPQGFSGNTIYF. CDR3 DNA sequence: TGTGCTAGTGCCCGCCCCCAGGGTTTCTCTGGAAACACCATATATTTT.